This record covers a single T cell receptor (beta chain). The data belong to a study of blood T cell repertoires in COVID-19. As for the study in general: Material from acute and convalescent COVID-19 was sourced from the United States, Italy and Spain. T cells, B-cell-depleted T cells, or PBMCs provided the cDNA or gDNA that served as material.

Losses at the gene ends were 5 bases for V and 5 bases for J; bases not matched to a gene: 17. Germline V gene lookup returns CDR1 MGHDK and CDR2 SYGVNS. The CDR3 covers 17 residues. In the study's own analysis: Researchers report that nucleated cell counts were estimated from reference gene primer amplification. Method: immunoSEQ multiplex PCR; TCRdb's copy keeps in-frame clones and lacks some. V, J and clone size reflect that table, while D and trimming were determined from the DNA. The data hold 110,000 or so clones, with 84% observed a single time. The chain has TRBV25-1 and TRBJ2-5, with 7 bases aligning to TRBD2. This sequence was found in a middle-aged woman with acute or convalescent COVID-19. Source material: peripheral blood. This CDR3 reads CASSRGVLAAKGETQYF. The CDR3 coding sequence is TGTGCCAGCAGTAGAGGGGTCCTAGCGGCCAAGGGGGAGACCCAGTACTTC.